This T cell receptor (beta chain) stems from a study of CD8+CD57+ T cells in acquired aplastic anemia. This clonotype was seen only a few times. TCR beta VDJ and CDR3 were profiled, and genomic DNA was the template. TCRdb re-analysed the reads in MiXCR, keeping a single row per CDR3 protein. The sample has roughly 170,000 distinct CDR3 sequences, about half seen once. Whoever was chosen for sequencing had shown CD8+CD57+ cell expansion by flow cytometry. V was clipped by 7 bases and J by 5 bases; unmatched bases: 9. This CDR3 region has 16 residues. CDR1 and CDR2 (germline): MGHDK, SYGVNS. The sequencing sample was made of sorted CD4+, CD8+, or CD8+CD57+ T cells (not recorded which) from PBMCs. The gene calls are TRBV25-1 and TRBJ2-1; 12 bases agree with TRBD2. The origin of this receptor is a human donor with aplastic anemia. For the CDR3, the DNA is TGTGCCAGCACCGCCGCAGGACTAGCGGGAAACAATGAGCAGTTCTTC. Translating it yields CASTAAGLAGNNEQFF.